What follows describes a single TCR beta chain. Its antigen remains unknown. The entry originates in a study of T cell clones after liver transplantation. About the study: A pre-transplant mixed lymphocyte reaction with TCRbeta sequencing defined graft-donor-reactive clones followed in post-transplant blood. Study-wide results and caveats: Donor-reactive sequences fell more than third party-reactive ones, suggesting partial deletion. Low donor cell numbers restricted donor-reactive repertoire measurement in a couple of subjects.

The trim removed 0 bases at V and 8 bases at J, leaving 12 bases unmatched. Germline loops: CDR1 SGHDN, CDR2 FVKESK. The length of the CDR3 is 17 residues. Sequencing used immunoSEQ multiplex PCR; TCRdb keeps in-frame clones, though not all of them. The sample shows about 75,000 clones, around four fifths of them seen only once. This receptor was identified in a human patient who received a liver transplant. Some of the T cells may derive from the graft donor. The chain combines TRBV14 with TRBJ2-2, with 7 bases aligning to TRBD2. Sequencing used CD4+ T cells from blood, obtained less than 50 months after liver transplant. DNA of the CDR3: TGTGCCAGCAGCCAAGATAGGCTAGCGGACGTAGTGGGGGAGCTGTTTTTT. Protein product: CASSQDRLADVVGELFF.